This is a list of T cell receptor beta chains from one sample in a study of blood T cell repertoires in COVID-19. Data came from immunoSEQ multiplex PCR; TCRdb stores just in-frame clones and leaves some out. The repertoire holds about 38,000 clones, with almost 90% as singletons. The sample was peripheral blood. These receptors were collected from a man aged 55-75 years with active or convalescent COVID-19. CDR3s include the opening cysteine and the closing phenylalanine or tryptophan. A D gene is named only where the DNA matches it firmly. The size field is filled for only some rows; it gives once, few, many or a size class.

j_call v_call cdr3_length clone_size d_call cdr3_aa cdr3_nt
TRBJ2-3 TRBV5-4 16 - TRBD2 CASSPGGLAGVDTQYF TGTGCCAGCAGCCCAGGTGGGCTAGCGGGAGTAGATACGCAGTATTTT
TRBJ2-1 TRBV5-8 16 - TRBD2 CASRVRTSASYNEQFF TGTGCCAGCAGGGTTCGGACTAGCGCGTCCTACAATGAGCAGTTCTTC
TRBJ2-6 TRBV6-2/TRBV6-3 16 - - CASSYLGSSGANVLTF TGTGCCAGCAGTTACTTGGGGAGCTCTGGGGCCAACGTCCTGACTTTC
TRBJ2-3 TRBV30 15 - - CACTRDFGDTDTQYF TGTGCCTGTACCAGGGACTTTGGGGACACAGATACGCAGTATTTT
TRBJ1-5 TRBV7-2 16 - - CASSLGAGKSNQPQHF TGTGCCAGCAGCTTAGGGGCAGGGAAGAGCAATCAGCCCCAGCATTTT
TRBJ2-1 TRBV7-9 15 - TRBD1 CASSPGQGSYNEQFF TGTGCCAGCAGCCCCGGACAGGGGTCCTACAATGAGCAGTTCTTC
TRBJ2-7 TRBV2 17 - TRBD2 CASSPDPKAGGPNEQYF TGTGCCAGCAGTCCCGACCCAAAAGCGGGAGGGCCTAACGAGCAGTACTTC
TRBJ2-7 TRBV6-5 13 few TRBD2 CASSRGRAYEQYF TGTGCCAGCAGCCGGGGGAGGGCCTACGAGCAGTACTTC
TRBJ2-7 TRBV28 14 - - CASSFVYGAYEQYF TGTGCCAGCAGTTTTGTTTACGGAGCCTACGAGCAGTACTTC
TRBJ1-5 TRBV29-1 14 - TRBD1 CSVAGQGASQPQHF TGCAGCGTCGCGGGACAGGGGGCCAGTCAGCCCCAGCATTTT
TRBJ2-7 TRBV28 15 - - CACGGSDKLVGKQYF TGTGCCTGCGGCGGGTCCGATAAGCTCGTGGGAAAGCAGTACTTC
TRBJ1-1 TRBV5-1 14 once - CASKELSTNTEAFF TGCGCCAGCAAGGAGCTGTCCACGAACACTGAAGCTTTCTTT
TRBJ2-1 TRBV6-4 14 - TRBD2 CASSPGLAINEQFF TGTGCCAGCAGTCCGGGACTAGCTATCAATGAGCAGTTCTTC
TRBJ1-4 TRBV4-1 15 - TRBD1 CASSQEDRGWEKLFF TGCGCCAGCAGCCAAGAAGACAGGGGCTGGGAAAAACTGTTTTTT
TRBJ1-1 TRBV19 12 once - CATQDANTEAFF TGTGCCACCCAGGATGCGAACACTGAAGCTTTCTTT
TRBJ1-1 TRBV27 14 - - CASSQGGGNTEAFF TGTGCCAGCAGCCAGGGAGGGGGAAACACTGAAGCTTTCTTT
TRBJ2-4 TRBV29-1 13 - - CSVEAAGKNIQYF TGCAGCGTTGAGGCCGCAGGCAAAAACATTCAGTACTTC
TRBJ2-1 TRBV18 14 - - CASSPWQGSNEQFF TGTGCCAGCTCACCTTGGCAGGGGAGCAATGAGCAGTTCTTC
TRBJ1-5 TRBV28 16 few TRBD1 CASTGQGGRIGQPQHF TGTGCCAGCACAGGACAGGGGGGGAGGATCGGCCAGCCCCAGCATTTT
TRBJ1-3 TRBV18 14 - - CASSLQGTGNTIYF TGTGCCAGCTCGCTTCAGGGAACTGGAAACACCATATATTTT
TRBJ1-6 TRBV14 17 few TRBD1 CASSSRDSHTYNSPLHF TGTGCCAGCAGCTCGCGGGACAGCCACACCTATAATTCACCCCTCCACTTT
TRBJ1-2 TRBV10-3 16 - - CAISESSQGFFYGYTF TGTGCCATCAGTGAGTCGAGTCAGGGATTTTTCTATGGCTACACCTTC
TRBJ2-5 TRBV11-2 13 - TRBD1 CASSYRGTETQYF TGTGCCAGCAGTTACAGGGGGACGGAGACCCAGTACTTC
TRBJ1-1 TRBV7-8 14 - - CASSLESRNTEAFF TGTGCCAGCAGCTTAGAATCTAGGAACACTGAAGCTTTCTTT
TRBJ1-3 TRBV2 16 few - CASTEEGGKGGNTIYF TGTGCCAGCACCGAAGAGGGAGGGAAGGGCGGAAACACCATATATTTT
TRBJ2-1 TRBV5-1 17 once TRBD1 CASSLGFRTGAYNEQFF TGCGCCAGCAGCTTGGGTTTTAGGACAGGGGCGTACAATGAGCAGTTCTTC